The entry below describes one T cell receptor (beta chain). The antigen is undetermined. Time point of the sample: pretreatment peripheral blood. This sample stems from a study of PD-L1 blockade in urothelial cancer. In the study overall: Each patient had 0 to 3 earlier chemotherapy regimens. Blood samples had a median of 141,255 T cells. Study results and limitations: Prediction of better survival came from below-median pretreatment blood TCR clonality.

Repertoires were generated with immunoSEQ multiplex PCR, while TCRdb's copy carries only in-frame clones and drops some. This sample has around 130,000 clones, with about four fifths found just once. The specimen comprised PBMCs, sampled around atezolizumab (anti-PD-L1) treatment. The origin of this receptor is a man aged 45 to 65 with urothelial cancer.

CDR3 in amino acids: CASSPRSGGNTGELFF. The CDR3 coding sequence is TGTGCCAGTAGTCCCCGATCCGGGGGTAATACCGGGGAGCTGTTTTTT. This chain links TRBV19 with TRBJ2-2; maybe TRBD2 (6 bases). There are 16 residues in the CDR3. V shed 5 bases and J shed 5 bases, with 18 bases lying between them. The germline gives CDR1 LNHDA, CDR2 SQIVND (reference sequence).